The TCR beta chain described here comes from a study of cytomegalovirus exposure and HLA in healthy donors. The J segment lost 4 bases and the V segment lost 4 bases, leaving 14 bases of the junction unmatched. Germline V gene sequence: CDR1 KGHSH, CDR2 LQKENI. The CDR3 has 17 residues. PCR primers comprised 60 Vbeta and 13 Jbeta primers. Repertoires were generated with immunoSEQ multiplex PCR, while TCRdb's copy carries only in-frame clones and drops some. The data hold about 170,000 clones, with 70% to 80% observed a single time. V gene TRBV18 combines with J gene TRBJ1-2; 8 nucleotides align to TRBD1. The sample consisted of PBMCs. The source is a woman aged 45-59 years in good health and CMV-seronegative. The DNA for the CDR3 is TGTGCCAGCTCACTCGATCAAGGACAGGGTTCAGGCTATGGCTACACCTTC. It is translated as CASSLDQGQGSGYGYTF.